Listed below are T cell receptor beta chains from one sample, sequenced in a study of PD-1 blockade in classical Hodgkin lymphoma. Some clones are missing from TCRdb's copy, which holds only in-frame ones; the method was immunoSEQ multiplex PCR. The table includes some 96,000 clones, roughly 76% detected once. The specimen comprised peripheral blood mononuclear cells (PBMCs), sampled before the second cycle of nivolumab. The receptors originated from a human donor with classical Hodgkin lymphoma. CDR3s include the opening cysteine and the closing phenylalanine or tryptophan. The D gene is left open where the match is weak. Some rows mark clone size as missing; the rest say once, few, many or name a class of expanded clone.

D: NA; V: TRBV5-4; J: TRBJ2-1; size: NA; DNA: TGTGCCAGCAGCTTGGCCGTAGGCTCCTACAATGAGCAGTTCTTC; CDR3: CASSLAVGSYNEQFF
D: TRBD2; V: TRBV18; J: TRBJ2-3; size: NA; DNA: TGTGCCAGCTCACCCCTCAGAGCGGGAGGCGGCGATACGCAGTATTTT; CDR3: CASSPLRAGGGDTQYF
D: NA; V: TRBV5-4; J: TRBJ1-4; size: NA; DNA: TGTGCCAGCAGCTCCCGGGACCTCTCAGGGGAAAAACTGTTTTTT; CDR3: CASSSRDLSGEKLFF
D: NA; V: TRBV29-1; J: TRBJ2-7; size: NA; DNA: TGCAGCGTTAAAACTATATTGGGCGAGCAGTACTTC; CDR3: CSVKTILGEQYF
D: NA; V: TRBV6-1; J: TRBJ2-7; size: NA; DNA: TGTGCCACCGACACACCCGGGACATCTACCTACGAGCAGTACTTC; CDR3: CATDTPGTSTYEQYF
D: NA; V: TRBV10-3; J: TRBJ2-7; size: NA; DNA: TGTGCCATCTCCGCAAGCTCCTACGAGCAGTACTTC; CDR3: CAISASSYEQYF
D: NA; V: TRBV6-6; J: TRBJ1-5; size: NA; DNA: TGTGCCAGCAGTTACTCGGGGGAGGGTCAGCCCCAGCATTTT; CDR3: CASSYSGEGQPQHF
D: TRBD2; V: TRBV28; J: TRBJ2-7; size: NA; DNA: TGTGCCAGCAGTTCCACCCGGGACTACTCCTACGAGCAGTACTTC; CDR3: CASSSTRDYSYEQYF
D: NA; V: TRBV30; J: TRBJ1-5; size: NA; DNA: TGTGCCTGGAACCGGATTAGCAATCAGCCCCAGCATTTT; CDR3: CAWNRISNQPQHF
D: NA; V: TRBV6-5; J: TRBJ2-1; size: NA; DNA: TGTGCCAGCAGTTACCCAGGGACCAATGAGCAGTTCTTC; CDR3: CASSYPGTNEQFF
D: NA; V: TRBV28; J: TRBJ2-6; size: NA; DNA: TGTGCCAGCAGTCGCTCGGGGGGGACAGCCTCTGGGGCCAACGTCCTGACTTTC; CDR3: CASSRSGGTASGANVLTF
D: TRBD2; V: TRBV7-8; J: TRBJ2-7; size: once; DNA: TGTGCCAGCAGCTCCTTAGCGGGAACCTACGAGCAGTACTTC; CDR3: CASSSLAGTYEQYF
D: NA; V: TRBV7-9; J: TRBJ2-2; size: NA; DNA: TGTGCCAGCAGCCGGTGGGTGGACGACACCGGGGAGCTGTTTTTT; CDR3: CASSRWVDDTGELFF
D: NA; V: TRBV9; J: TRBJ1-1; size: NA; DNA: TGTGCCAGCAGCGGCCCCGGGAAGGACACTGAAGCTTTCTTT; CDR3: CASSGPGKDTEAFF
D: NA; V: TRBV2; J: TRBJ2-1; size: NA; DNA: TGTGCCAGCAGCGGACAGTCCTACAATGAGCAGTTCTTC; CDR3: CASSGQSYNEQFF
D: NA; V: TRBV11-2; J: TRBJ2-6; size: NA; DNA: TGTGCCAGCAGCTTCGGTAGCTCTGGGGCCAACGTCCTGACTTTC; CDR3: CASSFGSSGANVLTF
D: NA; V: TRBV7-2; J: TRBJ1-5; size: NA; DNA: TGTGCCAGCAGTACCCGCGGGGGCGACCAGCCCCAGCATTTT; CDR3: CASSTRGGDQPQHF
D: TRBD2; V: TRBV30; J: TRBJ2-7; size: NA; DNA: TGTGCCTGGAGTGTACAGGGCGTACTAGCGGGAGTTTCCTACGAGCAGTACTTC; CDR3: CAWSVQGVLAGVSYEQYF
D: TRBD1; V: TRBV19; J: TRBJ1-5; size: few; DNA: TGTGCCAGTAGTATAGGACAGGGATCCTTTCAGCCCCAGCATTTT; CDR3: CASSIGQGSFQPQHF
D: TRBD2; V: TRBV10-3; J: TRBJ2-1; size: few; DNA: TGTGCCATCAGTGGACTAGCCGAACCAGGTGAGCAGTTCTTC; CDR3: CAISGLAEPGEQFF
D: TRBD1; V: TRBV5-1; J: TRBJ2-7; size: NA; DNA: TGCGCCAGCAGCTTGGGGACAGGGCCCTACGAGCAGTACTTC; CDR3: CASSLGTGPYEQYF
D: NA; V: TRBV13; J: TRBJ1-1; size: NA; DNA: TGTGCCAGCAGCTTAGGCCGGCTCAAGGTCCCTGAAGCTTTCTTT; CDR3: CASSLGRLKVPEAFF
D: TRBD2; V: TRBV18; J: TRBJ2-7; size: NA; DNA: TGTGCCAGCTCACAACAACCTTCGGGACTAGGGAGCGAGCAGTACTTC; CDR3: CASSQQPSGLGSEQYF
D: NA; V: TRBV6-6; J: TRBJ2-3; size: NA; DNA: TGTGCCAGCAGCCCGAACCGGGGGGATACGCAGTATTTT; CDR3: CASSPNRGDTQYF
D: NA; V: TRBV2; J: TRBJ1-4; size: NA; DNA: TGTGCCAGCAGTGAGGGGCCGGGTCGTGGGGATGAAAAACTGTTTTTT; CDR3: CASSEGPGRGDEKLFF
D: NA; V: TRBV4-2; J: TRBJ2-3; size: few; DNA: TGTGCCAGCAGCCAAGTGTCGGGAGAGGAGGATACGCAGTATTTT; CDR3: CASSQVSGEEDTQYF
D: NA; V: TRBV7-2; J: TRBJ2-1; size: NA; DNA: TGTGCCAGCAGCCGCCAGAGCTCCTACAATGAGCAGTTCTTC; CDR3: CASSRQSSYNEQFF
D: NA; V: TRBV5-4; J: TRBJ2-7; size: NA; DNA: TGTGCCAGCAGCACGGCCTCCTACGAGCAGTACTTC; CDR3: CASSTASYEQYF
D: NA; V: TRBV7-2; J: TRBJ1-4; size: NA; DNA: TGTGCCAGCAGCTTAGAACCCAATGAAAAACTGTTTTTT; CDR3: CASSLEPNEKLFF
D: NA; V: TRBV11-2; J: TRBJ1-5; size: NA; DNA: TGTGCCAGCAGCTTAAAAGTGAATCAGCCCCAGCATTTT; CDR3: CASSLKVNQPQHF
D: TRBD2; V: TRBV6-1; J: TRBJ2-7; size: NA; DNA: TGTGCCAGCAGTGAAGCGCCGGCTAGCGGAGCATACGAGCAGTACTTC; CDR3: CASSEAPASGAYEQYF
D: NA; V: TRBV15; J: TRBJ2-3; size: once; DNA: TGTGCCACCAGCAGACCCCTAGGGGGGAGGGGAGATACGCAGTATTTT; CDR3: CATSRPLGGRGDTQYF
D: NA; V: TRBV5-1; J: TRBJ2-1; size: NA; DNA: TGCGCCAGCAGCCCCGGGGGGCGGACTAGAGTGTTCAATGAGCAGTTCTTC; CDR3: CASSPGGRTRVFNEQFF
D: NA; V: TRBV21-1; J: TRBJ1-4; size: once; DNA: TGTGCCAGCAGCAAAGCCCCGGGGGCTAGCGAAAAACTGTTTTTT; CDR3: CASSKAPGASEKLFF
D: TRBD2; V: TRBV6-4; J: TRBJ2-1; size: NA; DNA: TGTGCCAGCAGTGCCCGGGCGGGAGGGCCCAATGAGCAGTTCTTC; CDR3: CASSARAGGPNEQFF
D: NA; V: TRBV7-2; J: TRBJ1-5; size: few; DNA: TGTGCCAGCAGCTTAACATCCCGCCTTAGCAATCAGCCCCAGCATTTT; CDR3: CASSLTSRLSNQPQHF
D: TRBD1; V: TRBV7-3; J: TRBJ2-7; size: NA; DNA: TGTGCCAGCAGCTCCGGGACAGGGAAGACCTACGAGCAGTACTTC; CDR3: CASSSGTGKTYEQYF
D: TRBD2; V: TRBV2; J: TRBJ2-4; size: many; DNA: TGTGCCAGCAGTGGGCTGGGACTAGCGGGAGTGTACATTCAGTACTTC; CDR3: CASSGLGLAGVYIQYF
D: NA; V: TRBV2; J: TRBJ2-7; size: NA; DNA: TGTGCCAGCAGTGAAGAGGACCCCAGATCCGACGAGCAGTACTTC; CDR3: CASSEEDPRSDEQYF
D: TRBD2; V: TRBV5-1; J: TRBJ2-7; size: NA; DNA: TGCGCCAGCAGCTTGGAAGGACTAGCGATCTACTACGAGCAGTACTTC; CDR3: CASSLEGLAIYYEQYF
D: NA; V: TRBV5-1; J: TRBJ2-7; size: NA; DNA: TGCGCCAGCAGCCCCTCGGCCGGATACGAGCAGTACTTC; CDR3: CASSPSAGYEQYF
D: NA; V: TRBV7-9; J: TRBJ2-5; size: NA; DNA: TGTGCCAGCAGCTTAGGTCGGGGGCGGGGGAAAGAGACCCAGTACTTC; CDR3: CASSLGRGRGKETQYF
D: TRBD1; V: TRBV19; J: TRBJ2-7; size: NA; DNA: TGTGCCAGTAGTATATCGACAGGGGCCTACGAGCAGTACTTC; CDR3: CASSISTGAYEQYF
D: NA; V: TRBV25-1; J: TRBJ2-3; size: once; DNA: TGTGCCACGGGACGAAATACGCAGTATTTT; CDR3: CATGRNTQYF
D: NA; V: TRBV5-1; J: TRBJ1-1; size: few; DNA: TGCGCCAGCAGCGTCACCGGGACGGAAGCTTTCTTT; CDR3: CASSVTGTEAFF
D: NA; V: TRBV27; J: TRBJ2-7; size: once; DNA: TGTGCCAGCAGCCTCTTGGCAGGGACGTCGTACGAGCAGTACTTC; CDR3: CASSLLAGTSYEQYF
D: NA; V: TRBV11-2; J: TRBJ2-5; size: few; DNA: TGTGCCAGCAGCTTAGGCCGGCTGGAGACCCAGTACTTC; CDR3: CASSLGRLETQYF
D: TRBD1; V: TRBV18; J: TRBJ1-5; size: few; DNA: TGTGCCAGCTCATCGGGACAGGGGCCCGATTCCTCCAATCAGCCCCAGCATTTT; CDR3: CASSSGQGPDSSNQPQHF
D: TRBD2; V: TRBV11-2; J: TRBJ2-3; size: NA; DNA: TGTGCCAGCAGCCTCACTAGCGGGAGAACCGATACGCAGTATTTT; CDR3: CASSLTSGRTDTQYF
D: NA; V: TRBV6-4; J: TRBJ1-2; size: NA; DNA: TGTGCCAGCAGAGACTCAGGGTCGGATGGCTACACCTTC; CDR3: CASRDSGSDGYTF
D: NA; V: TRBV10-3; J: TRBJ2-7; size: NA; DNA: TGTGCCATCAGTGAGTCGGGGGCCTACGAGCAGTACTTC; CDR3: CAISESGAYEQYF
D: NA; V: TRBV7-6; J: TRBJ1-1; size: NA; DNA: TGTGCCAGCAGCTTAAGAGAGACAGGAGGGTTGTCTGAAGCTTTCTTT; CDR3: CASSLRETGGLSEAFF
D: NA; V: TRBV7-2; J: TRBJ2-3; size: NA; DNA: TGTGCCAGCCGCGTCGGACCCGTTGGTGGAGATACGCAGTATTTT; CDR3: CASRVGPVGGDTQYF